Below, one T cell receptor (beta chain) is given with its context. Its antigen is as yet unknown. Replicate PCRs run on sorted subsets employed approximately 0.2 ug DNA, 30,000 to 35,000 T cell genomes. The protocol was immunoSEQ multiplex PCR, while the TCRdb copy is restricted to in-frame clones and leaves out a portion. The sample yields roughly 2,500,000 clones, under 95% seen once. The CDR3 loop spans 18 amino acids. CDR1 and CDR2 (germline): SEHNR, FQNEAQ (reference sequence). With 2 bases removed from V and 0 bases from J, the gap between germline ends came to 19 bases. The data derive from a study of shared clonotypes between healthy human individuals. Study outcomes and limitations: Sorted-subset sequencing was shown by rarefaction to be incomplete despite large depth. Blood was the sole source, and tissue repertoires probably differ.

Sequencing input: naive CD4+ T cells from PBMCs. As to subset: CD45RA+ positively selected. The rearrangement joins TRBV7-9 to TRBJ1-1, with D possibly TRBD1 on 5 matching bases. The origin of this receptor is a man younger than 35 in good health. Some clones in this sample may be carry-over from other donors' samples. CDR3 bases: TGTGCCAGCAGCTTACCCCGAACCAGGGCTTATATGAACACTGAAGCTTTCTTT. Translated, it gives CASSLPRTRAYMNTEAFF.